This record covers a single T cell receptor (beta chain). This CDR3 is 16 amino acids long. The V end lost 0 bases, the J end lost 0 bases, and 11 bases lay between the germline ends. Germline V lookup: CDR1 ENHRY, CDR2 SYGVKD. This entry belongs to a study of OX40 agonist ivuxolimab in advanced cancers. Overall study context: Averaging 60 years in age, with a range of roughly 23 to 80, the cohort was around 85% male.

Produced via immunoSEQ multiplex PCR; TCRdb's table is partial and in-frame only. The sample yields 50,000 or so clones, approximately 85% seen once. The sequence was collected from an adult with an advanced solid tumor such as melanoma, head and neck, liver or kidney cancer. The V gene is TRBV10-3, the J gene TRBJ1-1; TRBD1 might be the D (6 bases). This specimen was CD4+ or CD8+ T cells sorted from blood, taken in a trial of the OX40 agonist ivuxolimab. In DNA form, the CDR3 reads TGTGCCATCAGTGAGTCGAGGGGACACTTGAACACTGAAGCTTTCTTT. Amino acid sequence: CAISESRGHLNTEAFF.